This TCR beta chain comes out of a study of OX40 agonist ivuxolimab in advanced cancers. Describing the broader study: The costimulatory receptor OX40 (CD134) was targeted by ivuxolimab, a fully human IgG2 agonistic monoclonal antibody. Intravenous ivuxolimab was administered to patients every 2 weeks at six dose levels: 0.01, 0.1, 0.3, 1.5, 3 and 10 mg/kg. Of the approximately 53 patients in dose escalation, about 20 had hepatocellular carcinoma, some 15 had melanoma, 9 had renal cell carcinoma and 9 had head and neck cancer. A male proportion of 70% to 90% and a mean age of about 60 years, ranging from 23 to 79, were recorded for the dose-escalation cohort. Patients were allowed to have had prior anti-PD-1, anti-PD-L1 or anti-CTLA-4 therapy, and less than 45% of the dose-escalation patients had previously received checkpoint inhibitors. Partial responses were achieved by three dose-escalation patients, of whom one had hepatocellular carcinoma and two had cutaneous melanoma. Peripheral TCRbeta sequencing aimed to test whether ivuxolimab altered TCR sequence diversity and caused clonal T-cell expansion. The monotherapy dose-escalation portion (N of about 57 patients) of the phase I ivuxolimab trial is reported in the paper.

For this chain, trimming is 6 bases at the V end and 7 bases at the J end, and the number of junction bases without a gene match is 8. From a lookup of the germline V gene (reference sequence), CDR1 and CDR2 are MNHNY and SVGAGI. CDR3 length: 13 amino acids, cysteine to phenylalanine. Just CDR3 DNA is preserved here, 39 bases in frame from base 1. About this clone itself: The antigen this receptor binds is unknown. Base qualities were left out, and no much larger clone turns up one base away.

For sequencing of the TCRbeta CDR3 region, genomic DNA was extracted from the sorted cells. The immunoSEQ Assay was used to sequence the TCRbeta CDR3 regions. The immuneACCESS repertoire file appears here via TCRdb, limited to in-frame rearrangements. These files lack a portion of the clones; in checked studies, under half of the deficit traces to unresolved V genes, and the cause of the others is not known. This sample holds roughly 80,000 clones; 80% to 90% were observed only once. Approximately 1.9% of the sample goes to the ten largest clones. Study-wide findings and limitations: Antigen specificity was not determined for the clonally expanded peripheral T cells. After ivuxolimab, expanded clones were on average more numerous among CD8+ T cells than among CD4+ T cells. At doses from 0.1 to 3.0 mg/kg, clonal expansion was seen in both CD4+ and CD8+ blood T cells between baseline and week 6. In the 0.1-3.0 mg/kg groups, partial responders had among the lowest normalized peripheral clonal expansion, particularly in CD8+ T cells. Low levels of normalized T-cell clonal expansion were also seen in some patients who did not respond.

The trial excluded patients who had a history of autoimmune disease or were on systemic immunosuppression. In every dose cohort, peripheral blood was drawn for TCR sequencing at baseline, cycle 4 day 1, and cycle 7 day 1. Samples came from an open-label, multicenter, first-in-human phase I dose-escalation trial of ivuxolimab. The trial enrolled adults with locally advanced or metastatic head and neck squamous cell, hepatocellular, melanoma or renal cell carcinoma. Before TCR sequencing, CD4+ T cells and CD8+ T cells were sorted from peripheral blood as separate populations. This chain joins TRBV6-6 to TRBJ1-2, and 7 bases in between align with TRBD1. This clonotype was sampled from an adult with an advanced solid tumor such as melanoma, head and neck, liver or kidney cancer. This sample comprised CD4+ or CD8+ T cells sorted from blood, obtained in a trial of the OX40 agonist ivuxolimab. The CDR3: CASSPYRGLGYTF. In nucleotide form, the sequence is TGTGCCAGCAGCCCATACAGGGGCCTTGGCTACACCTTC.